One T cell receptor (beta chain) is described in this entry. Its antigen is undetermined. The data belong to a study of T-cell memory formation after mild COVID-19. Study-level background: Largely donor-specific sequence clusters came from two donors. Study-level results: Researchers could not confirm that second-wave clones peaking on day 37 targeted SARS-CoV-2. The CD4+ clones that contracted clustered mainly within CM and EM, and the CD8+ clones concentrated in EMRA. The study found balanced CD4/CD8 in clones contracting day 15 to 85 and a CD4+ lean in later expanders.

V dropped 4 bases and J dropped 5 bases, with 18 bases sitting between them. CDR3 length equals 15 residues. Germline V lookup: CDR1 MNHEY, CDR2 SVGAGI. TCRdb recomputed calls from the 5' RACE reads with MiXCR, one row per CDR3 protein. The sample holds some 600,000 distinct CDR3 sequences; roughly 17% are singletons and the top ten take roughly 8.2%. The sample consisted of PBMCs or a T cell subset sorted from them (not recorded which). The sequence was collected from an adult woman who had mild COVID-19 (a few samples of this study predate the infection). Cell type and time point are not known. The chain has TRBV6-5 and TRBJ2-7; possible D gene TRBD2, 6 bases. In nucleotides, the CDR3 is TGTGCCAGCAGTTCCTACCTCGGGGGAGCACACGAGCAGTACTTC. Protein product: CASSSYLGGAHEQYF.